A selection of T cell receptor beta chains follows, all from one sample in a study of shared clonotypes between healthy human individuals. Produced via immunoSEQ multiplex PCR; TCRdb's table is partial and in-frame only. Here the sample spans about 2.1 million clones, roughly 91% being singletons. The specimen sequenced was naive CD8+ T cells from PBMCs. The receptor set was obtained from a man aged 18 to 29 in good health. Some clones in this sample may be carry-over from other donors' samples. Each CDR3 is given without its conserved first and last residue. Each record gives: J gene, clone size, V gene, CDR3 protein. The size entry is marked missing in some rows and otherwise reads once, few, many or a size class.

J gene: TRBJ2-7; clone size: -; V gene: TRBV19; CDR3 protein: ASSSLEASGTGYEQY
J gene: TRBJ2-2; clone size: -; V gene: TRBV15; CDR3 protein: ATSRDWGTTNTGELF
J gene: TRBJ1-1; clone size: -; V gene: TRBV7-8; CDR3 protein: ASSLVPGHTEAF
J gene: TRBJ2-7; clone size: -; V gene: TRBV27; CDR3 protein: ASSLFDSSYEQY
J gene: TRBJ2-5; clone size: -; V gene: TRBV7-2; CDR3 protein: ASSPRSETQY
J gene: TRBJ2-3; clone size: -; V gene: TRBV29-1; CDR3 protein: SVEDQFGGFTDTQY
J gene: TRBJ1-1; clone size: -; V gene: TRBV4-1; CDR3 protein: ASSQVGRGLDSTEAF
J gene: TRBJ2-3; clone size: -; V gene: TRBV4-1; CDR3 protein: ASSQDHHTQY
J gene: TRBJ1-3; clone size: -; V gene: TRBV19; CDR3 protein: ASSMRDTGNTIY
J gene: TRBJ2-3; clone size: -; V gene: TRBV28; CDR3 protein: ASSFSRRRTDTQY
J gene: TRBJ2-5; clone size: -; V gene: TRBV10-2; CDR3 protein: ASSESTVKETQY
J gene: TRBJ2-1; clone size: -; V gene: TRBV28; CDR3 protein: ASSFPEGYNEQF
J gene: TRBJ2-7; clone size: -; V gene: TRBV11-2; CDR3 protein: ASSSGLAARSYEQY
J gene: TRBJ2-7; clone size: -; V gene: TRBV5-8; CDR3 protein: ASSLAPGAPSSYEQY
J gene: TRBJ2-1; clone size: -; V gene: TRBV28; CDR3 protein: ASSENRESSYNEQF
J gene: TRBJ2-1; clone size: -; V gene: TRBV28; CDR3 protein: ASSLRGYNEQF
J gene: TRBJ2-5; clone size: -; V gene: TRBV2; CDR3 protein: ASGSGRLQETQY
J gene: TRBJ1-4; clone size: -; V gene: TRBV6-1; CDR3 protein: ASSGGEKLF
J gene: TRBJ1-5; clone size: -; V gene: TRBV27; CDR3 protein: ASSFQDSNQPQH
J gene: TRBJ2-2; clone size: once; V gene: TRBV7-2; CDR3 protein: ASSLGRGELF
J gene: TRBJ2-7; clone size: -; V gene: TRBV10-3; CDR3 protein: AISTRDVSSYEQY
J gene: TRBJ2-7; clone size: -; V gene: TRBV5-5; CDR3 protein: ASSPSRGQLYEQY
J gene: TRBJ2-5; clone size: -; V gene: TRBV11-2; CDR3 protein: ASSLGGTDQETQY
J gene: TRBJ2-3; clone size: -; V gene: TRBV9; CDR3 protein: ASSVGGEPNTQY
J gene: TRBJ2-1; clone size: -; V gene: TRBV28; CDR3 protein: ASSLLAASYNEQF
J gene: TRBJ2-7; clone size: -; V gene: TRBV11-2; CDR3 protein: ASSLSTSGAYEQY
J gene: TRBJ2-7; clone size: -; V gene: TRBV19; CDR3 protein: ASRQGREQY
J gene: TRBJ2-2; clone size: -; V gene: TRBV27; CDR3 protein: ASTDGAGQGVAGELF
J gene: TRBJ2-7; clone size: -; V gene: TRBV7-9; CDR3 protein: ASSLAGGGRFSYEQY
J gene: TRBJ1-1; clone size: -; V gene: TRBV7-9; CDR3 protein: ASSRPTGNVAEAF
J gene: TRBJ2-3; clone size: -; V gene: TRBV5-1; CDR3 protein: ASSLQQGGTTDTQY
J gene: TRBJ1-3; clone size: -; V gene: TRBV14; CDR3 protein: ASSRLRDRGQNTIY
J gene: TRBJ2-3; clone size: -; V gene: TRBV11-2; CDR3 protein: ASSPPRAGGTDTQY
J gene: TRBJ2-7; clone size: -; V gene: TRBV5-1; CDR3 protein: ASSLFPSNPYEQY
J gene: TRBJ1-2; clone size: -; V gene: TRBV27; CDR3 protein: ASSSGRLYGYT
J gene: TRBJ1-1; clone size: -; V gene: TRBV27; CDR3 protein: ASSFAPLQGVNTEAF
J gene: TRBJ2-1; clone size: -; V gene: TRBV28; CDR3 protein: ASSSLAGTHKNEQF
J gene: TRBJ2-1; clone size: -; V gene: TRBV2; CDR3 protein: ASSEGTSGLYNEQF
J gene: TRBJ2-5; clone size: once; V gene: TRBV27; CDR3 protein: ASSLLGGETQY
J gene: TRBJ1-2; clone size: -; V gene: TRBV27; CDR3 protein: ASNNREYEGYT